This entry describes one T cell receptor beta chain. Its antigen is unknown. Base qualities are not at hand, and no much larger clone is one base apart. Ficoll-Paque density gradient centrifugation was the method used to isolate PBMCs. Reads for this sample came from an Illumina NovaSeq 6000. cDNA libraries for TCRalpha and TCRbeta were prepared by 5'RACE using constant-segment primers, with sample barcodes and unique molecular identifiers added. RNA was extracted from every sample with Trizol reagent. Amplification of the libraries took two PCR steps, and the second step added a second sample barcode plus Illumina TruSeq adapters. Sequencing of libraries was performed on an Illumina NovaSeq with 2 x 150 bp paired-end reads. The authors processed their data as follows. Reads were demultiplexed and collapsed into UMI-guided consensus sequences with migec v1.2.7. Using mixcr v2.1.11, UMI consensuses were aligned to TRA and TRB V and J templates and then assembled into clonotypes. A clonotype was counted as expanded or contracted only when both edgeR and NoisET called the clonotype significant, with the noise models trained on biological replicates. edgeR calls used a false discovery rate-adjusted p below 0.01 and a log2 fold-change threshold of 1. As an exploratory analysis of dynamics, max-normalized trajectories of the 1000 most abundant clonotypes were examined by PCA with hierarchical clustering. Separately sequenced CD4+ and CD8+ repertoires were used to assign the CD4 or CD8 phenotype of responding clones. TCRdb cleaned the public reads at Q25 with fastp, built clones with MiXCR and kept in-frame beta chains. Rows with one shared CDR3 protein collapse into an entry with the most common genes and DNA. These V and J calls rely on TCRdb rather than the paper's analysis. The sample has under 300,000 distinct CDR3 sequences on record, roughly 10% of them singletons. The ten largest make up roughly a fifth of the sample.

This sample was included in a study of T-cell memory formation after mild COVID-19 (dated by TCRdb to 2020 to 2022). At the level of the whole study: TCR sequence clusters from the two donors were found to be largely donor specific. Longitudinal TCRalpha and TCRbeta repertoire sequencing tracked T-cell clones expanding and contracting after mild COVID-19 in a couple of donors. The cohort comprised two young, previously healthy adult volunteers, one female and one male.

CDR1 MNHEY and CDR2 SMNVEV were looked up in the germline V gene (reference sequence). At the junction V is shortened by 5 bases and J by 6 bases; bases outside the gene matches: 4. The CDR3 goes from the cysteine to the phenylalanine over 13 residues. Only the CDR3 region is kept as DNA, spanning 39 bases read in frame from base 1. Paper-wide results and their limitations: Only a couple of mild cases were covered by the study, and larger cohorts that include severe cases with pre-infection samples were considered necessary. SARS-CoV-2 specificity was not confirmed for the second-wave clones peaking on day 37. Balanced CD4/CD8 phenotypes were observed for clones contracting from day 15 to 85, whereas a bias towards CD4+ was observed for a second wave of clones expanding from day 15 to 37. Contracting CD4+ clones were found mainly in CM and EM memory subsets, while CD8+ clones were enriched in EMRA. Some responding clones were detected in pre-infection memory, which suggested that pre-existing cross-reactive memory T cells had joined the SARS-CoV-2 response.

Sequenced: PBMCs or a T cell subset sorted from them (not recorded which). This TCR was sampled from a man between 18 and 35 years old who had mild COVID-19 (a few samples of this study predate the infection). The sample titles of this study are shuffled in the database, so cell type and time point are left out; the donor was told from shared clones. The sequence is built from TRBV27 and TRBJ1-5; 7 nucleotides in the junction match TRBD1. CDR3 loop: CASSIQGGQPQHF. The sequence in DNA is TGTGCCAGCAGTATCCAGGGGGGTCAGCCCCAGCATTTT.